This T cell receptor beta chain was captured in a study of T cell changes during pregnancy in multiple sclerosis (dated by TCRdb to between 2019 and 2020). Study-level background: In women with multiple sclerosis, the researchers looked at how the T cell repertoire shifted as pregnancy progressed.

A single count supports this clone. This clone's antigen is unknown. No quality values exist for individual bases; no much larger clone is one base distant. Reading from cysteine to phenylalanine, the CDR3 counts 14 amino acids. Here the CDR3 DNA is all that survives: 42 bases in frame from base 1. Sequences SGHNT (CDR1) and YYREEE (CDR2) are obtained from the germline V gene (reference sequence). V is shortened by 1 base, J by 1 base, and the region joining them spans 9 bases. Library preparation used the immunoSEQ multiplex PCR assay. This is the immuneACCESS table as TCRdb keeps it, with only in-frame sequences that have V and J called. A part of the clones is gone; compared with another copy, unresolved V genes explain less than half, and the rest is unexplained. The sample contains roughly 45,000 clones, around 90% of them found a single time. The ten largest account for 0.9% to 1.5% of the sample.

This sample comprised CD4+ T cells from peripheral blood mononuclear cells, obtained in the second trimester of pregnancy. This TCR came from a female donor with multiple sclerosis, enrolled in a pregnancy study. The chain is assembled from TRBV5-4 and TRBJ2-7; TRBD1 is a possible D gene, resting on 5 matching bases. CDR3 protein: CASSLPGSSYEQYF. Read as DNA, the sequence is TGTGCCAGCAGCTTGCCAGGGTCTTCCTACGAGCAGTACTTC.